This T cell receptor beta chain was documented in a study of cytomegalovirus exposure and HLA in healthy donors listed by TCRdb under 2017. Study-level background: According to an earlier analysis of a few hundred of the donors, about 190 million T cells yielded 100 million or so unique TCR beta sequences and approximately 280 Gb of sequence data. An early release covering roughly 600 HLA-typed donors comprised about 320 gigabases of sequencing data and 85 million to 100 million unique TCR sequences. Of the roughly 390 genotyped donors, 81% fell in the genetic ancestry cluster associated with self-reported Caucasian donors. The study aimed to test whether signatures of past pathogen exposure could be identified by cataloging public T cell receptors. The study used immunosequencing to profile the T cell repertoires of around 600 subjects and linked those repertoires to cytomegalovirus serostatus. Besides the first cohort of around 670 subjects, a separate validation cohort made up of about 120 different subjects was used. To predict cytomegalovirus infection status, the study brought together high-throughput TCR immunosequencing, statistical association of individual TCRs with disease status, and machine learning. A later analysis re-analyzed previously published TCR beta repertoires from 666 donors and added high-resolution HLA genotyping to study TCR occurrence patterns. Rather than using new phenotypic data, the later analysis identified candidate immune exposures from TCR beta sequences and from how often those sequences occurred across donors. An earlier analysis of fewer than 700 of the donors applied high-throughput TCR beta sequencing to assess whether each TCR beta V gene segment acted as functional or pseudogenic. Donor age, sex, ethnicity and CMV serostatus were compiled alongside the repertoire data. Genome-wide SNP genotypes for about three fifths of the roughly 670 donors were used in a later genetic analysis, which treated that subset as a discovery cohort. Every discovery cohort repertoire had been produced on one sequencing platform. Both class I and class II loci were covered by HLA typing, at four-digit resolution. The number of typed donors differed by locus: roughly 620-640 for A, B, C, DRB1 and DQB1; roughly 510 for DQA1; 606 for DPA1; and 400 to 480 for DPB1. Because of strong linkage in the cohort, four or five DR-DQ haplotypes were treated as single units for association and clustering. Across under 500 genotyped donors of the cohort, an average of 235,054 unique TCR beta nucleotide sequences per donor were sequenced, and around 20% of those sequences were non-productive.

Library preparation was by the immunoSEQ multiplex PCR assay. The multiplex PCR relied on a mix of 60 forward primers for TCR Vbeta segments and 13 reverse primers for TCR Jbeta segments. The CDR3 region of rearranged TCR beta genes was amplified from genomic DNA by a multiplex PCR assay. Amplified TCR beta libraries were sequenced as 87-base-pair reads on the Illumina HiSeq System. Under the source paper's analysis protocol: A later analysis counted about 80 million unique TCR beta chains across the 650 to 800 repertoires, and about 10 million of these chains were shared by at least two donors. Raw reads were error-corrected and collapsed into unique sequences by a nearest-neighbor algorithm in which closely related sequences were merged to remove PCR and sequencing errors. To assign V, D and J gene segments, CDR3 sequences were aligned to IMGT reference sequences. For a sequence to be retained, a match of at least six nucleotides to both a V gene segment and a J gene segment was required. A rearrangement was called productive if the CDR3 had no stop codons and remained in frame with V and J, and every other rearrangement was called non-productive. CDR3 was defined by IMGT convention, running from the second conserved V-encoded cysteine to the conserved J-encoded phenylalanine. In an earlier analysis of around 640 of the donors, sequences lacking an unambiguous match to a single V gene segment were excluded. In an earlier analysis of 500 to 750 of the donors, V segments were called functional above 56.7% productive rearrangements and were called segregating when the between-donor standard deviation exceeded 5%. A statistical classification framework was developed to diagnose cytomegalovirus status using the catalog of TCR beta chain sequences. A later analysis assigned V and J genes by comparing TCR nucleotide sequences with IMGT/GENE-DB human TR gene sequences. In a later analysis, CDR3 sequences and most-parsimonious VDJ recombination scenarios were assigned using the TCRdist pipeline. In a later analysis, every TCR beta chain was defined by the combination of its CDR3 amino acid sequence and its V-gene family, and reads without a unique V-gene family were dropped. In a later analysis, approximately 640 highly shared, low-generation-probability nucleotide sequences were removed to address suspected cross-contamination and a sequencing artifact. In a later analysis, a clonal expansion index for each public chain was calculated from normalized within-repertoire ranks of inferred template counts. In a later analysis, generation probabilities were computed using a VDJ recombination model fitted to out-of-frame rearrangements, and the results were checked against IGoR. In a later analysis, TCR-TCR, TCR-HLA and TCR-CMV co-occurrence was scored with hypergeometric tests, and a repertoire-size bias correction was applied to TCR pairs. False discovery rates were estimated in a later analysis by permuting HLA or CMV assignments 20 times. A later analysis grouped co-occurring TCRs with DBSCAN, adding TCRdist sequence similarity when clustering within HLA-allele-positive subsets. For co-occurrence clustering, repertoires with fewer than 30,000 or more than 120,000 public chains were excluded, along with about five repertoires with anomalous nucleotide sharing. Held by TCRdb, this immuneACCESS table contains in-frame sequences only and omits some clones. Under half of the omission traces to an unresolved V gene where checked; the cause of the rest is unknown. Clone size and V and J calls were adopted from that table, with D and trimming inferred from the DNA. The sample data list 250,000 to 350,000 clones, and roughly 85% of these were observed just once. The ten largest clones capture roughly 4% of the sample.

Summary of the overall study and its limitations: A further reported finding was that TCR beta sequences accurately predicted the HLA-A and HLA-B alleles for most subjects in the first cohort. A later genetic analysis associated a missense DCLRE1C variant with V-gene and J-gene trimming of TCR beta chains, and an independent cohort replicated the association. Roughly uniform sequencing depth across donors was assumed in presence/absence analyses, although this assumption may not hold. According to a later genetic analysis, donors in an Asian-associated ancestry cluster had fewer N-insertions in productive TCRs than the roughly 670-donor mean. CMV serostatus was the only immune exposure information available for the cohort. Because HLA typing was missing for some donors at each locus, association tests included only the typed subset. In a later analysis, several top co-occurrence clusters were reported to appear linked to parvovirus B19, influenza, CMV and Epstein-Barr virus. Only TCR beta chains were sequenced in this cohort, and the absence of alpha or paired-chain data limited detectable features. In a later analysis, HLA-associated TCR beta chains showed more clonal expansion and lower generation probabilities than non-associated chains that were equally common. In a later analysis, the rate of TCR association differed among HLA loci, with DRB1 alleles having the most associated TCRs and HLA-C alleles having the fewest. Some IMGT-functional V segments, including TRBV6-2 and TRBV6-3, could not be distinguished by the 87-base-pair reads and were therefore excluded. The authors suggested that the approach could potentially be generalized to other disease states and immunological phenotypes. A cluster of highly shared sequence variants was judged likely to be a technical artifact of the sequencing pipeline. Specific HLA alleles were associated with 15,000 to 20,000 TCR beta sequences at a false discovery rate of 0.05 in a later analysis. In vitro tests confirmed that a few of the cytomegalovirus-associated TCR beta chains recognize cytomegalovirus antigens. While some public TCRs were present in many individuals, most TCR sequences turned up only very rarely across donors. Most CMV-associated TCR beta chains appeared to be HLA-restricted in a later analysis, and the HLA associations seemed to be driven largely by CMV exposure. In the study, some 160 TCR beta chains were listed as associated with cytomegalovirus. Some 16 rarely observed V segments, including chromosome 9 orphons, were excluded from the earlier analysis of about 610 of the donors because counts were too low. The classifier was reported to diagnose cytomegalovirus status with high specificity and sensitivity in both the original cohort and the validation cohort. Linkage disequilibrium might explain the correlated functional status among segregating V segments, but an unknown experimental factor could not be ruled out. Broadly in line with IMGT annotations, most TCR beta V segments showed up in productive rearrangements about 87% or about 30% of the time in an earlier analysis of about 500 of the donors. Assigning TCR associations to individual alleles was difficult when HLA alleles, especially DR and DQ, strongly co-occurred.

This clone occurred once. Its antigen has not been determined. It has no much larger one-base neighbor in the sample; base qualities were not kept. The cohort was made up of about 670 healthy bone marrow donors. All cohort members were sampled while nominally healthy, although unrecorded immune exposures were likely present. The donor tested CMV seropositive and was one of the 289 seropositive cohort members. A peripheral blood sample was provided by each donor, and peripheral blood mononuclear cells were used for TCR beta sequencing. Genomic DNA was extracted from the blood cell samples with the Qiagen DNeasy Blood Extraction Kit. For this chain, trimming is 4 bases at the V end and 7 bases at the J end, and the number of junction bases without a gene match is 7. Per the germline V gene, SNHLY is the CDR1 and FYNNEI is the CDR2. The CDR3 runs 16 residues from the cysteine to the phenylalanine. Only the CDR3 part of the read is kept: 48 bases, read in frame from the first base.

The TCR comes from a middle-aged man in good health and CMV-seropositive. The chain employs TRBV2 and TRBJ2-5, with 15 bases matching TRBD2. Sample: PBMCs. The DNA reads as follows: TGTGCCAGCAGTGGACTAGGACTAGCGGGAGGGGGGACCCAGTACTTC. It specifies CASSGLGLAGGGTQYF. The variable domain in full, with residues beyond the CDR3 obtained from the reference TRBV2 and TRBJ2-5 genes, is EPEVTQTPSHQVTQMGQEVILRCVPISNHLYFYWYRQILGQKVEFLVSFYNNEISEKSEIFDDQFSVERPDGSNFTLKIRSTKLEDSAMYFCASSGLGLAGGGTQYFGPGTRLLVL.